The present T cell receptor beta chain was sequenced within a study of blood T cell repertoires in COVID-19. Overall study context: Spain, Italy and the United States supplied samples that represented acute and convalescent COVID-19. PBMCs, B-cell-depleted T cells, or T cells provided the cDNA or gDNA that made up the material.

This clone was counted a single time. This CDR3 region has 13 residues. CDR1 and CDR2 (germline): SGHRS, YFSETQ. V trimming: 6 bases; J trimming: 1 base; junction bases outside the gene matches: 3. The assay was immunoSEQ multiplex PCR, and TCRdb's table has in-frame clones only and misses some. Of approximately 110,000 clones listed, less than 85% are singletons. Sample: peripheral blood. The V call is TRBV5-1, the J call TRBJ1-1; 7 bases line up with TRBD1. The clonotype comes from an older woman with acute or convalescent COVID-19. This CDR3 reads CASKTGSNTEAFF. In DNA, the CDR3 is TGCGCCAGCAAGACAGGGTCGAACACTGAAGCTTTCTTT.